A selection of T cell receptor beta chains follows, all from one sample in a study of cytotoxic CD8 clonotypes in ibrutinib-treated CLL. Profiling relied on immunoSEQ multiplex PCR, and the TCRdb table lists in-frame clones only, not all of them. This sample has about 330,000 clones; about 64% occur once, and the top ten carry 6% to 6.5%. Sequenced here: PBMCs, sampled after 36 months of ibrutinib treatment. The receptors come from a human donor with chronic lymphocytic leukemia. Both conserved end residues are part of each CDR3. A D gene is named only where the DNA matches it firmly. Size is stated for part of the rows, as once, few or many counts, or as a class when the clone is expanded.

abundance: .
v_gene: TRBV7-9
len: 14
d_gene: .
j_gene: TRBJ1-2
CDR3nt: TGTGCCAGCAGCTTACTCGGGTTGGGGTATGGCTACACCTTC
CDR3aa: CASSLLGLGYGYTF

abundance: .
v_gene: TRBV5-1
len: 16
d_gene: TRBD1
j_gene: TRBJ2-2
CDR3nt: TGCGCCAGCAGCTCACTCACTGGACAGGGCACCGGGGAGCTGTTTTTT
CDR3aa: CASSSLTGQGTGELFF

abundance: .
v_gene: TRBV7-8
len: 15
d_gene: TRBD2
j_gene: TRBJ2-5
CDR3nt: TGTGCCAGCAGCCGGACTAGCGGGAGGCGAGAGACCCAGTACTTC
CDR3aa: CASSRTSGRRETQYF

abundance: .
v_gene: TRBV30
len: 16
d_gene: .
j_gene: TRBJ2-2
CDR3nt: TGTGCCTGGATTCGTGGAAATCTCACTTGGGCCGGGGAGCTGTTTTTT
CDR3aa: CAWIRGNLTWAGELFF

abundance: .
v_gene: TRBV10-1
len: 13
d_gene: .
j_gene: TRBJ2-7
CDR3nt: TGCGCCAGCAGTGCCGGGGGAAGCAACGAGCAGTACTTC
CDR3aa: CASSAGGSNEQYF

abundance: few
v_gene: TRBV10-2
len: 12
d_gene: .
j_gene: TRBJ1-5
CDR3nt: TGCGCCAGCAGTGAGCGCGCTCAGCCCCAGCATTTT
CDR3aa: CASSERAQPQHF

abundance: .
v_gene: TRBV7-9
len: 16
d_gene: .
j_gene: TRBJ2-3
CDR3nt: TGTGCCAGCAGCTCGACTCTTGGGGCTAGCACAGATACGCAGTATTTT
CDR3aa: CASSSTLGASTDTQYF

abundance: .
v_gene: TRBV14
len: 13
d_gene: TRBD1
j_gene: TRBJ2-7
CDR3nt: TGTGCCAGCAGCCAACTGGACAGGGCACTACAGTACTTC
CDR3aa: CASSQLDRALQYF

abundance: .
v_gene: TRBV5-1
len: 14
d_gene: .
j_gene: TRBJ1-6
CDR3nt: TGCGCCAGCAGCTTGAGGGGAGTCAATTCACCCCTCCACTTT
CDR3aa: CASSLRGVNSPLHF

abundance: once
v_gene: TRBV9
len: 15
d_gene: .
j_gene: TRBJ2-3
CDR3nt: TGTGCCAGCAGCGTTGAGGGAGCTAGCACAGATACGCAGTATTTT
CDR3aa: CASSVEGASTDTQYF

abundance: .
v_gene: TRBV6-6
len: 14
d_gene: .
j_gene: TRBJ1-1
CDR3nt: TGTGCCAGCAGGACCGCAGGGGCGAACACTGAAGCTTTCTTT
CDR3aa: CASRTAGANTEAFF

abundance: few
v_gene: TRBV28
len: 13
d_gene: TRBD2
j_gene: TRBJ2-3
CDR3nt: TGTGCCAGCATTGGCGGGAGTACAGATACGCAGTATTTT
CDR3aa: CASIGGSTDTQYF

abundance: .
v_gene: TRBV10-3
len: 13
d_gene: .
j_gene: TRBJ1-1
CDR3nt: TGTGCCATCGGGGGGGGCCGGAACACTGAAGCTTTCTTT
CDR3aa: CAIGGGRNTEAFF

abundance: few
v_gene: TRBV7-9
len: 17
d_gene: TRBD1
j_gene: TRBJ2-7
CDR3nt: TGTGCCAGCAGCCCCCGGGACAGGGGCCTTTATACCTACGAGCAGTACTTC
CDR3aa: CASSPRDRGLYTYEQYF

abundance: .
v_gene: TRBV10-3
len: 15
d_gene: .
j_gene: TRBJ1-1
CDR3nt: TGTGCCATCAGTGACTGGGACTTGCAGAACACTGAAGCTTTCTTT
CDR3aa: CAISDWDLQNTEAFF

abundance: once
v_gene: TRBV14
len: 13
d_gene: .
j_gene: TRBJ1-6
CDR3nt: TGTGCCAGCAGCCCCGGCAGGACTTCACCCCTCCACTTT
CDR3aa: CASSPGRTSPLHF

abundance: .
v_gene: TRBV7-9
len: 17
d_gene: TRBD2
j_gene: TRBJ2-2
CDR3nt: TGTGCCAGCAGCGATTCCCTAGCGGGGAGGTACACCGGGGAGCTGTTTTTT
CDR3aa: CASSDSLAGRYTGELFF

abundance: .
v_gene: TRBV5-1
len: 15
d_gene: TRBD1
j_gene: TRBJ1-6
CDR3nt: TGCGCCAGCAGCTTGCGGGCAGGGGGCAATTCACCCCTCCACTTT
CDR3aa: CASSLRAGGNSPLHF

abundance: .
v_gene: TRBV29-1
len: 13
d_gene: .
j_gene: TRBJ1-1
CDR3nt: TGCAGCGTTCGCGGGCTGATGAACACTGAAGCTTTCTTT
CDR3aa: CSVRGLMNTEAFF